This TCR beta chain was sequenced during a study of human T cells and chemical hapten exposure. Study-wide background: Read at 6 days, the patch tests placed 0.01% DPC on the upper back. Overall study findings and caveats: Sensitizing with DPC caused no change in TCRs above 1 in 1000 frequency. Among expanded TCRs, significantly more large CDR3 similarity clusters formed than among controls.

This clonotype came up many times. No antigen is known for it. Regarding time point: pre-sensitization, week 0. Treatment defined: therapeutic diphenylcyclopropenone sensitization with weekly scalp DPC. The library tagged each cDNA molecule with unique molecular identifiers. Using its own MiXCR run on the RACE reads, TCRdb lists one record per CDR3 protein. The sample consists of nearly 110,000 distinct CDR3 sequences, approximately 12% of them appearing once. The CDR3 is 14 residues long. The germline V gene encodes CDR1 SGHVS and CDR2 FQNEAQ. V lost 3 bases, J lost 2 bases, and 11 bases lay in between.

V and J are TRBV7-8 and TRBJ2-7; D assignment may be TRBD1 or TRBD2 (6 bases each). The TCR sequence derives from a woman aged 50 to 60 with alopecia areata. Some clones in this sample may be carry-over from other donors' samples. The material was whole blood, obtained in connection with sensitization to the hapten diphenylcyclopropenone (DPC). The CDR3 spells CASSLDGGPYEQYF. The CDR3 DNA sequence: TGTGCCAGCAGCTTGGACGGGGGCCCCTACGAGCAGTACTTC. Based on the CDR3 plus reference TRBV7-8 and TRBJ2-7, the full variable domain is GAGVSQSPRYKVAKRGQDVALRCDPISGHVSLFWYQQALGQGPEFLTYFQNEAQLDKSGLPSDRFFAERPEGSVSTLKIQRTQQEDSAVYLCASSLDGGPYEQYFGPGTRLTVT.